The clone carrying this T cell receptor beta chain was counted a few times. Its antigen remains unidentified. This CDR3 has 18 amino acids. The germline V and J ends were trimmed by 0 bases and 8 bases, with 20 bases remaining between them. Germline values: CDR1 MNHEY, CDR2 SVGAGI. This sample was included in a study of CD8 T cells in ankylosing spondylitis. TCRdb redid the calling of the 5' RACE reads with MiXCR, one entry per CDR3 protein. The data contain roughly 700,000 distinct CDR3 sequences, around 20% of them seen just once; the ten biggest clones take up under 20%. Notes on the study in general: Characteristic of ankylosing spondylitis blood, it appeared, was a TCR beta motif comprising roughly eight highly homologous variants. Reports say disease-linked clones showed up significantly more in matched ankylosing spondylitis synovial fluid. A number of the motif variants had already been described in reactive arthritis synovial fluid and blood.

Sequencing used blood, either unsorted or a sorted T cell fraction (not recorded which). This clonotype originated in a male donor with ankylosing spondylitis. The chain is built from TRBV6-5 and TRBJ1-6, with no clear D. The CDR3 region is CASSYSAPGLLWDSPLHF. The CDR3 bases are TGTGCCAGCAGTTACTCCGCGCCGGGCCTCCTGTGGGATTCACCCCTCCACTTT.